The next 4 T cell receptor beta chains were all read from a single sample in a study of neurological immune-mediated disorders. TCRdb re-called the 5' RACE reads through MiXCR, storing one row per CDR3 protein. The table shows about 84,000 distinct CDR3 sequences, with around 10% occurring only once. What was sequenced was PBMCs. The receptors derive from a man aged 40-55 years in good health.

This clonotype was recorded at least ten times. The V and J genes are TRBV25-1 and TRBJ2-7; D unclear. Germline lookup yields CDR1 MGHDK and CDR2 SYGVNS. The CDR3 consists of 14 residues. V lost 1 base to trimming and J lost 5 bases, with 12 bases between them. The CDR3 bases are TGTGCCAGCAGTGAATTGGATTATTCGGACGAGCAGTACTTC. This codes for CASSELDYSDEQYF.

For this clonotype: This CDR3 fails to terminate in the conserved phenylalanine or tryptophan, so it likely reflects a read error. V and J are TRBV14 and TRBJ1-1; no definite D call. Germline CDR1 is SGHDN and CDR2 is FVKESK. CDR3 length: 15 amino acids. Trimming pared 1 base from V and 1 base from J, leaving 10 bases between. The CDR3 bases are TGTGCCAGCAGCCAAGTAGGGTTGGAGAACACTGAAGCTTTCTTA. It translates to CASSQVGLENTEAFL.

This clonotype appeared many times. This chain joins TRBV6-5 and TRBJ2-7; 8 nucleotides line up with TRBD2. The ends lost 4 bases at V and 5 bases at J; junction bases unmatched: 7. The CDR3 is 14 amino acids. In germline, CDR1 is MNHEY, CDR2 SVGAGI. The CDR3 nucleotides read TGTGCCAGCAGTTCCGGGACTAGTCGGCACGAGCAGTACTTC. Amino acids: CASSSGTSRHEQYF.

This clonotype occurred many times. This rearrangement joins TRBV7-6 to TRBJ1-6, with D perhaps matching TRBD1 (5 bases). This CDR3 contains 14 residues. Trimming stripped 1 base from V and 14 bases from J, with 15 bases between. The germline gives CDR1 SGHVS, CDR2 FNYEAQ. DNA for the CDR3: TGTGCCAGCAGCTTAGATCGGTCGGGGGAGGCCCTCCACTTT. Translated: CASSLDRSGEALHF. Full variable domain (rest looked up from reference TRBV7-6 and TRBJ1-6): GAGVSQSPRYKVTKRGQDVALRCDPISGHVSLYWYRQALGQGPEFLTYFNYEAQQDKSGLPNDRFSAERPEGSISTLTIQRTEQRDSAMYRCASSLDRSGEALHFGNGTRLTVT.